This is a list of T cell receptor beta chains from one sample in a study of blood T cell repertoires in COVID-19. Only in-frame clones appear in the TCRdb table, and some are missing; sequencing was by immunoSEQ multiplex PCR. The data contain about 120,000 clones, around nine tenths of them seen just once; the ten biggest clones take up about 5%. The sample consisted of peripheral blood. These receptors all stem from a human donor in a cohort sampled during active COVID-19. CDR3s include the opening cysteine and the closing phenylalanine or tryptophan. The order of the fields is J gene, D gene, V gene, clone size, CDR3 protein, CDR3 DNA. A D gene is named only where the DNA matches it firmly. Size tells how often a clone was seen (once, few, many) or the class of an expanded clone, and some rows leave it out.

J: TRBJ2-1; D: TRBD2; V: TRBV3-1/TRBV3-2; size: .; CDR3: CASSPAASGYNEQFF; DNA: TGTGCCAGCAGCCCCGCGGCTAGCGGATACAATGAGCAGTTCTTC
J: TRBJ2-7; D: TRBD2; V: TRBV25-1; size: once; CDR3: CASSTRLAGDHEQYF; DNA: TGTGCCAGCAGTACCAGACTAGCGGGAGATCACGAGCAGTACTTC
J: TRBJ2-7; D: TRBD1; V: TRBV14; size: .; CDR3: CASSQDPRGQSRFYEQYF; DNA: TGTGCCAGCAGCCAGGACCCTAGGGGACAGTCCCGTTTCTACGAGCAGTACTTC
J: TRBJ2-7; D: .; V: TRBV24-1; size: .; CDR3: CATSDPSQGNEQYF; DNA: TGTGCCACCAGTGATCCCTCGCAGGGCAACGAGCAGTACTTC
J: TRBJ2-3; D: TRBD2; V: TRBV7-3; size: .; CDR3: CASSRTSGGTDTQYF; DNA: TGTGCCAGCAGCCGGACTAGCGGGGGTACAGATACGCAGTATTTT
J: TRBJ1-2; D: .; V: TRBV11-2; size: .; CDR3: CASSLDNQAGGYTF; DNA: TGTGCCAGCAGCTTAGATAACCAGGCGGGGGGCTACACCTTC
J: TRBJ2-3; D: TRBD2; V: TRBV19; size: .; CDR3: CASSGLAAHSTDTQYF; DNA: TGTGCCAGTAGTGGGCTAGCGGCCCACAGCACAGATACGCAGTATTTT
J: TRBJ1-4; D: TRBD1; V: TRBV5-1; size: .; CDR3: CASSGGQGAEKLFF; DNA: TGCGCCAGCAGCGGGGGACAGGGAGCAGAAAAACTGTTTTTT
J: TRBJ2-7; D: .; V: TRBV6-5; size: .; CDR3: CATYRRRGSYYEQYF; DNA: TGTGCCACTTACCGAAGACGGGGATCCTACTACGAGCAGTACTTC
J: TRBJ1-2; D: TRBD1; V: TRBV6-5; size: .; CDR3: CASSWDRRGGYTF; DNA: TGTGCCAGCAGTTGGGACAGGAGAGGTGGCTACACCTTC
J: TRBJ2-1; D: TRBD1; V: TRBV19; size: .; CDR3: CASSRDRGRSYNEQFF; DNA: TGTGCCAGTAGCCGGGACAGGGGGAGGTCCTACAATGAGCAGTTCTTC
J: TRBJ1-6; D: TRBD1; V: TRBV19; size: few; CDR3: CASSTGDRVVSPLHF; DNA: TGTGCCAGTAGTACCGGGGACAGGGTGGTTTCACCCCTCCACTTT
J: TRBJ2-7; D: .; V: TRBV20-1; size: .; CDR3: CSARAFVEQYF; DNA: TGCAGTGCTAGAGCTTTCGTCGAGCAGTACTTC
J: TRBJ1-2; D: .; V: TRBV5-4; size: .; CDR3: CASRPGGGWGYTF; DNA: TGTGCCAGCAGACCCGGGGGTGGTTGGGGCTACACCTTC
J: TRBJ2-3; D: TRBD2; V: TRBV19; size: .; CDR3: CASRLASGGGSTDTQYF; DNA: TGTGCCAGTAGGTTGGCTAGCGGGGGGGGTAGCACAGATACGCAGTATTTT
J: TRBJ2-1; D: .; V: TRBV18; size: .; CDR3: CASSLRSNNEQFF; DNA: TGTGCCAGCTCACTCCGAAGCAACAATGAGCAGTTCTTC
J: TRBJ2-5; D: .; V: TRBV6-2/TRBV6-3; size: .; CDR3: CASSWAGTQETQYF; DNA: TGTGCCAGCAGTTGGGCAGGCACACAAGAGACCCAGTACTTC
J: TRBJ2-3; D: .; V: TRBV11-2; size: .; CDR3: CASSPNLPDTQYF; DNA: TGTGCCAGCAGCCCCAATCTACCAGATACGCAGTATTTT
J: TRBJ1-2; D: TRBD1; V: TRBV3-1/TRBV3-2; size: .; CDR3: CASSLTKDRDGYTF; DNA: TGTGCCAGCAGCCTTACCAAGGACAGGGACGGCTACACCTTC
J: TRBJ2-7; D: TRBD2; V: TRBV7-8; size: .; CDR3: CASSSRRQRGYEQYF; DNA: TGTGCCAGCAGCTCCCGCCGCCAGCGGGGTTACGAGCAGTACTTC
J: TRBJ1-3; D: TRBD1; V: TRBV30; size: once; CDR3: CAVRDRGPISSGNTIYF; DNA: TGTGCCGTCCGGGACAGGGGGCCAATTAGCTCTGGAAACACCATATATTTT
J: TRBJ1-1; D: .; V: TRBV19; size: .; CDR3: CASSIGPGLEAFF; DNA: TGTGCCAGTAGTATAGGTCCCGGACTTGAAGCTTTCTTT
J: TRBJ1-1; D: .; V: TRBV18; size: .; CDR3: CASSPAEIAGGFSTEAFF; DNA: TGTGCCAGCTCACCTGCCGAGATCGCAGGTGGTTTTAGCACTGAAGCTTTCTTT
J: TRBJ1-6; D: TRBD1; V: TRBV6-5; size: .; CDR3: CASTPTGPNSPLHF; DNA: TGTGCCAGCACCCCGACAGGGCCCAATTCACCCCTCCACTTT
J: TRBJ1-2; D: TRBD1; V: TRBV5-1; size: .; CDR3: CASRSNPGTEIYGYTF; DNA: TGCGCCAGCAGATCGAACCCCGGGACAGAAATCTATGGCTACACCTTC
J: TRBJ1-6; D: TRBD1; V: TRBV19; size: .; CDR3: CASSTGTEIYNSPLHF; DNA: TGTGCCAGTAGTACCGGGACAGAAATCTATAATTCACCCCTCCACTTT